One sample yielded the 5 T cell receptor beta chains listed below, sequenced in a study of patients and donors after allogeneic stem cell transplantation. TCRdb re-called the RT-PCR reads with MiXCR, one entry per CDR3 protein. The table lists some 200,000 distinct CDR3 sequences, more than 35% of them singletons. Sequencing was performed on blood, either unsorted or a sorted T cell fraction (not recorded which). These receptor sequences come from a human donor who was either an allogeneic HSCT recipient or a stem cell or donor lymphocyte infusion donor (not recorded which). It is not recorded whose cells these are; they may come from a transplant donor.

The chain recombines TRBV12-3 or TRBV12-4 with TRBJ2-4; 9 nucleotides match TRBD1. The trim removed 6 bases at V and 8 bases at J, leaving 11 bases unmatched. CDR3 length equals 15 residues. Written as DNA, the CDR3 is TGTGCCAGCAGCCCTGCTCCGGGACAGGGCTACATTCAGTACTTC. Translated: CASSPAPGQGYIQYF.

The chain recombines TRBV5-1 with TRBJ2-1, with 8 bases matching TRBD2. In germline, CDR1 is SGHRS, CDR2 YFSETQ. The CDR3 consists of 14 residues. With 0 bases clipped from V and 7 bases from J, the junction kept 3 bases outside the gene matches. The CDR3 bases are TGCGCCAGCAGCTTGGCTACTAGCGGAAATGAGCAGTTCTTC. Translated, it gives CASSLATSGNEQFF.

The chain recombines TRBV7-2 with TRBJ2-6, with D possibly matching TRBD1 (6 bases). Germline V gene sequence: CDR1 SGHTA, CDR2 FQGNSA. V was trimmed by 5 bases and J by 4 bases, leaving 9 bases between them. This CDR3 has 14 residues. CDR3 nucleotides: TGTGCCAGCAGCCACAGGGCGGGGGCCAACGTCCTGACTTTC. Translating gives CASSHRAGANVLTF.

The J gene is TRBJ2-7, the V gene TRBV20-1; 9 bases align to TRBD2. The germline CDR1 and CDR2 sequences are DFQATT and SNEGSKA (reference sequence). After removal of 6 bases from V and 7 bases from J, the junction contained 16 bases not matched to a gene. This CDR3 has 15 amino acids. CDR3 in DNA: TGCAGTGCGATGATCCCGCGGGAGGGCCTAGGGGAGCAGTACTTC. Translated, it gives CSAMIPREGLGEQYF.

The genes are TRBV13 and TRBJ2-1, with TRBD2 identical over 10 bases. The CDR3 spans 16 residues. CDR1 is PRHDT, CDR2 FYEKMQ, per germline (reference sequence). Trimming removed 5 bases from V and 5 bases from J; junction bases left unmatched: 9. The CDR3 here is CASSGTGTSADNEQFF. CDR3 DNA sequence: TGTGCCAGCAGCGGCACCGGGACTAGCGCCGACAATGAGCAGTTCTTC. Full variable domain (outside the CDR3, taken from reference TRBV13 and TRBJ2-1): AAGVIQSPRHLIKEKRETATLKCYPIPRHDTVYWYQQGPGQDPQFLISFYEKMQSDKGSIPDRFSAQQFSDYHSELNMSSLELGDSALYFCASSGTGTSADNEQFFGPGTRLTVL.